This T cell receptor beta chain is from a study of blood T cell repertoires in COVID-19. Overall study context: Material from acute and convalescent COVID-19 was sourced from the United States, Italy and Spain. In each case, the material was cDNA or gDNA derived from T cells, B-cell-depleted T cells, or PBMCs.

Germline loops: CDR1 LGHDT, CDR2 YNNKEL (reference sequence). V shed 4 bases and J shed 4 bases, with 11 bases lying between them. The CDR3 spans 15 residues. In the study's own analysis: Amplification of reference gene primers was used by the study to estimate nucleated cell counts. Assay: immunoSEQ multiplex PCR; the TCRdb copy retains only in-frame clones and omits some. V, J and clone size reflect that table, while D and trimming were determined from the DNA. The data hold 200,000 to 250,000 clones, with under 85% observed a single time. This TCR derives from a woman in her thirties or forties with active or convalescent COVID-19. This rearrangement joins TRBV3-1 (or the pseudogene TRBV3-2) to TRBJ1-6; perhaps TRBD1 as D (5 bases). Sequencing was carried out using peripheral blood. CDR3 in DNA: TGTGCCAGCAGCCCGCCCGGGGGGTATAATTCACCCCTCCACTTT. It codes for CASSPPGGYNSPLHF.